This T cell receptor beta chain is from a study of T cells after somatic rescue of genetic block. Profiling relied on immunoSEQ multiplex PCR, and the TCRdb table lists in-frame clones only, not all of them. The sample has 65,000 to 70,000 clones, about 91% seen once. The J segment lost 3 bases and the V segment lost 0 bases, leaving 4 bases of the junction unmatched. This CDR3 has 15 residues. Per the germline V gene, CDR1 is SGHRS and CDR2 is YFSETQ. The receptor was isolated from a man aged 35 to 55. Sequenced sample: peripheral blood mononuclear cells (PBMCs). The chain combines TRBV5-1 with TRBJ1-2, with TRBD1 matching 8 bases. As DNA, the CDR3 is TGCGCCAGCAGCTTGGGCGGGACAGGAGACTATGGCTACACCTTC. Protein product: CASSLGGTGDYGYTF.